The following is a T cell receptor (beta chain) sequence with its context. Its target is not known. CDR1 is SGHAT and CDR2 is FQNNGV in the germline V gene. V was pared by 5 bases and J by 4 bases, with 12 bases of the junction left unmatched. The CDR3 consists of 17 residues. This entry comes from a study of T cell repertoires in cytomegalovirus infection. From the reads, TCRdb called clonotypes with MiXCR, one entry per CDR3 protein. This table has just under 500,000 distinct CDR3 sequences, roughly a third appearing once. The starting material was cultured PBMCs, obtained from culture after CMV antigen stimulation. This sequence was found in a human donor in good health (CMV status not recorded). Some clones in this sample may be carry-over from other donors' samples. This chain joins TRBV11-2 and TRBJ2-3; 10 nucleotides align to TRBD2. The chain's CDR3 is CASSDTSGISRADTQYF. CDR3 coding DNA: TGTGCCAGCAGCGACACTAGCGGGATCTCTCGGGCAGATACGCAGTATTTT.